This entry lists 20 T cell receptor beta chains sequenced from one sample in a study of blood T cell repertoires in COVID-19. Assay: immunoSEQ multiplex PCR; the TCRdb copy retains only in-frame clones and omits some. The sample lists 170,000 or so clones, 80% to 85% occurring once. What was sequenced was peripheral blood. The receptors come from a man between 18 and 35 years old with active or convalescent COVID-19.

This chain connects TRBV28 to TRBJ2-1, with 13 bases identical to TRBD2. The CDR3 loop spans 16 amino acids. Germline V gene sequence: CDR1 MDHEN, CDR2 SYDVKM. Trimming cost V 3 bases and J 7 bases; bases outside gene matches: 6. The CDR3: CASSFHRLAGGNEQFF. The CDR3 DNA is TGTGCCAGCAGTTTCCACCGACTAGCGGGAGGAAATGAGCAGTTCTTC.

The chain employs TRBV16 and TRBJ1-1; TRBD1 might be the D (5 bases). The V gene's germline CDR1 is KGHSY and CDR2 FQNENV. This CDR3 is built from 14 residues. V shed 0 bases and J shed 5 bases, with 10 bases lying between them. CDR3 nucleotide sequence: TGTGCCAGCAGCCAATCGGGGAAGGGGACTGAAGCTTTCTTT. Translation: CASSQSGKGTEAFF.

The CDR3 bases are TGTGCCAGCAGTCCCGGGACTAGCGTTTACTACGAGCAGTACTTC. Its translation is CASSPGTSVYYEQYF. The J gene is TRBJ2-7, the V gene TRBV5-8, with TRBD2 matching over 10 bases. V lost 5 bases and J lost 3; bases outside the gene matches: 8. Germline-derived CDR1 and CDR2 are SGHTS and YDEGEE. The CDR3 is 15 amino acids.

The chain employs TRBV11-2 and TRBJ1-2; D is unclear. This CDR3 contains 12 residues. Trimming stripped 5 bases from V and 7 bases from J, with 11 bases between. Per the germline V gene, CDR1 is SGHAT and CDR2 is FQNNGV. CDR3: CASSQRHPGYTF. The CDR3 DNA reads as TGTGCCAGCAGCCAACGACATCCTGGCTACACCTTC.

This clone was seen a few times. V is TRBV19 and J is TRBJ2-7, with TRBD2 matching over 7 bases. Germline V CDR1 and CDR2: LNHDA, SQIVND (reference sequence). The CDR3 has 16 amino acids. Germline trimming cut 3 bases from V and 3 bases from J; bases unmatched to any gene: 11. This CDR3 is CASSISAGGSIYEQYF. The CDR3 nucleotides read TGTGCCAGTAGTATCTCGGCCGGGGGGAGTATCTACGAGCAGTACTTC.

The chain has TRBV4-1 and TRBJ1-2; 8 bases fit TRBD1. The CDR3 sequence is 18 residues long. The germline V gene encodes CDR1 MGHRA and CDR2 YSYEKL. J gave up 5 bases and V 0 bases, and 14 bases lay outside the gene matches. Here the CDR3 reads CASSQDGQGLGWGYGYTF. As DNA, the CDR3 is TGCGCCAGCAGCCAAGACGGACAGGGACTTGGGTGGGGATATGGCTACACCTTC.

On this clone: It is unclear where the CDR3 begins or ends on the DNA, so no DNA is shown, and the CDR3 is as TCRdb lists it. This chain's CDR3 is CASSSGQGQPQHF. The rearrangement joins TRBV18 to TRBJ1-5; the table's D call, TRBD1, has no DNA check behind it. Germline V gene data show CDR1 as KGHSH and CDR2 as LQKENI. The CDR3 numbers 13 amino acids, ends counted.

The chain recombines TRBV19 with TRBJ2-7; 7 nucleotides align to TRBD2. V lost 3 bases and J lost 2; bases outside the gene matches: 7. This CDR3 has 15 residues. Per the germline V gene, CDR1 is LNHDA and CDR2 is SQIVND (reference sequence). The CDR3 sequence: CASSISGGSPYEQYF. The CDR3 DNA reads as TGTGCCAGTAGTATTAGCGGCGGGAGTCCCTACGAGCAGTACTTC.

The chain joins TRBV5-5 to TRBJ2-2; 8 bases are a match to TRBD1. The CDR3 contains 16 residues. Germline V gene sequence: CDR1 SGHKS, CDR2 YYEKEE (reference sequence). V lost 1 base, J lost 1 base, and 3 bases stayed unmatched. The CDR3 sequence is CASSLRTGRNTGELFF. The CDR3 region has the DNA TGTGCCAGCAGCTTGAGGACAGGGAGGAACACCGGGGAGCTGTTTTTT.

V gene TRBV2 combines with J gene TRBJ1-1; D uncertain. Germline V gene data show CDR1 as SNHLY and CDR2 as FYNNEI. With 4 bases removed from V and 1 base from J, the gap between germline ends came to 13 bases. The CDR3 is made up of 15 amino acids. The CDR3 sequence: CASSAHGAGNTEAFF. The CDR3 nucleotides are TGTGCCAGCAGTGCTCATGGTGCCGGGAACACTGAAGCTTTCTTT. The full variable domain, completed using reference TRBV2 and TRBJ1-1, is EPEVTQTPSHQVTQMGQEVILRCVPISNHLYFYWYRQILGQKVEFLVSFYNNEISEKSEIFDDQFSVERPDGSNFTLKIRSTKLEDSAMYFCASSAHGAGNTEAFFGQGTRLTVV.

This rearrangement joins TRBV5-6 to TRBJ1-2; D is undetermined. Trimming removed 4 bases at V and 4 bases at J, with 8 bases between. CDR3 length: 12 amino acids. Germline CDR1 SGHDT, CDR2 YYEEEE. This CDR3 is CASSLSGYGYTF. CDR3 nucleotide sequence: TGTGCCAGCAGCCTCAGCGGCTATGGCTACACCTTC.

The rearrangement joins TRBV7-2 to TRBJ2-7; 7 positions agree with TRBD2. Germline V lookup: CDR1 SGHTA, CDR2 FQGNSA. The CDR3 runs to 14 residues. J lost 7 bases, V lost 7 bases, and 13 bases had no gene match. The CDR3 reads CASKTGTTIEEQYF. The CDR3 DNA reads TGTGCCAGCAAAACCGGGACTACGATAGAAGAGCAGTACTTC.

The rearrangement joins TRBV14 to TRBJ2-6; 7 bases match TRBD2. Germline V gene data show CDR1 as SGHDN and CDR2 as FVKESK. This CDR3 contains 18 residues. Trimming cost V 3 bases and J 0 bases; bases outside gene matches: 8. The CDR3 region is CASSQALGGGSGANVLTF. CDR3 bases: TGTGCCAGCAGCCAGGCCCTGGGCGGGGGCTCTGGGGCCAACGTCCTGACTTTC.

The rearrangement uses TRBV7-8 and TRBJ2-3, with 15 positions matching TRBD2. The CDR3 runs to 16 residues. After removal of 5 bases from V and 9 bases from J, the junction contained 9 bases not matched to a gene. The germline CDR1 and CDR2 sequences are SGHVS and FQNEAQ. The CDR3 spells CASSPRTSGGAETQYF. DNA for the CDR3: TGTGCCAGCAGCCCGCGGACTAGCGGGGGGGCCGAGACGCAGTATTTT.

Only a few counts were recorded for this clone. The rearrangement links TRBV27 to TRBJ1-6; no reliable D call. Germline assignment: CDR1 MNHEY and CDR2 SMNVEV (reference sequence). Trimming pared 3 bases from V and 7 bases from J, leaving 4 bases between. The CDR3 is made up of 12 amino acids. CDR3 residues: CASSFQNSPLHF. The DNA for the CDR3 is TGTGCCAGCAGTTTTCAGAATTCACCCCTCCACTTT.

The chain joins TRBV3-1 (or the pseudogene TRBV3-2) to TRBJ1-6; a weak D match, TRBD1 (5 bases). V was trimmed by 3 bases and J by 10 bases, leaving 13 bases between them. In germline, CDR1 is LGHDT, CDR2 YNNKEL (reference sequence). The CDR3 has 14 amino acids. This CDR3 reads CASSQRQGGSPLHF. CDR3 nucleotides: TGTGCCAGCAGCCAGCGCCAGGGAGGGTCACCCCTCCACTTT.

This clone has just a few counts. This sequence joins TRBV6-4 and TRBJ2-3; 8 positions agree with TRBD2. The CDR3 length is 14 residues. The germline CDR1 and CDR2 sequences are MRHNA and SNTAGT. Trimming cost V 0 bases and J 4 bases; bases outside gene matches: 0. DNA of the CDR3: TGTGCCAGCAGTGACTCAGCGGGGGCAGATACGCAGTATTTT. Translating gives CASSDSAGADTQYF.

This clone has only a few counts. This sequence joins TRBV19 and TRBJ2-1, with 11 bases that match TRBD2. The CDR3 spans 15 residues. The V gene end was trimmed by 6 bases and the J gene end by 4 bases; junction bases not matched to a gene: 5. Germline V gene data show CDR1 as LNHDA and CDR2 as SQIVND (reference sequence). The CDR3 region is CASRRTSGGYNEQFF. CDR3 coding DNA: TGTGCCAGTAGGCGTACTAGCGGGGGTTACAATGAGCAGTTCTTC.

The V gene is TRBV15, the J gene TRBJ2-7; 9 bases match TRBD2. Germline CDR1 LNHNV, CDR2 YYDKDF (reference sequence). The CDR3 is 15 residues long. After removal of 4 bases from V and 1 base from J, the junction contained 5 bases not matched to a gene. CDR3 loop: CATSISSGDSYEQYF. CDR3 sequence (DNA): TGTGCCACCAGCATTTCTAGCGGGGATTCCTACGAGCAGTACTTC. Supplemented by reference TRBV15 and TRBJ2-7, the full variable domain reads DAMVIQNPRYQVTQFGKPVTLSCSQTLNHNVMYWYQQKSSQAPKLLFHYYDKDFNNEADTPDNFQSRRPNTSFCFLDIRSPGLGDTAMYLCATSISSGDSYEQYFGPGTRLTVT.

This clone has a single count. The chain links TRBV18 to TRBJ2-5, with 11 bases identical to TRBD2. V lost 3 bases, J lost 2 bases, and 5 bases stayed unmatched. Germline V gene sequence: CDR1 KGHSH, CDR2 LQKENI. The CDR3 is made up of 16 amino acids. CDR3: CASSPLAGGLQETQYF. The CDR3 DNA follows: TGTGCCAGCTCACCTTTAGCGGGAGGGCTACAAGAGACCCAGTACTTC.